What follows are 14 T cell receptor beta chains derived from one specimen sequenced in a study of post-analysis software for immune sequencing data. Findings and caveats of the study: TRBV5-6, TRBV5-1 and TRBV20-1 belonged to a set of about five TRBV segments that were more frequent in patients than controls.

Unique molecular identifiers featured in each of the TCR beta cDNA libraries. TCRdb reprocessed the PCR reads via MiXCR and lists one record per CDR3 protein. The sample has roughly 600,000 distinct CDR3 sequences; 40% to 50% are singletons. Antigen specificity for these receptors is unknown. Sample: blood. These TCRs come from a girl aged 5-17 years with multiple sclerosis.

V usage is TRBV24-1 and J usage is TRBJ2-4, with D hard to call. The assigned J gene may be wrong: the sequence end matches TRBJ2-5 better. CDR1 KGHDR and CDR2 SFDVKD come from the germline V gene. This CDR3 has 13 residues. CDR3 in DNA: TGTGCCACCAGTGATGGAGAGTTGGAGACCCAGTACTTC. It translates to CATSDGELETQYF.

In its sample, this clonotype was seen a few times. CDR3 in DNA: TGTGCCAGCAGTCCAGACAGGGGGGGGTACAATGAGCAGTTCTTC. Amino acid sequence: CASSPDRGGYNEQFF. The rearrangement links TRBV28 to TRBJ2-1; 9 bases fit TRBD1. Per germline, CDR1 MDHEN and CDR2 SYDVKM. The CDR3 sequence is 15 residues long. The ends lost 5 bases at V and 4 bases at J; junction bases unmatched: 6.

This clonotype was counted only a few times. The J gene is TRBJ2-3, the V gene TRBV20-1; 9 bases are shared with TRBD2. The ends lost 5 bases at V and 2 bases at J; junction bases unmatched: 11. The CDR3 contains 16 residues. Germline V lookup: CDR1 DFQATT, CDR2 SNEGSKA (reference sequence). The CDR3 is CSASSSSGMNTDTQYF. The CDR3 nucleotides are TGCAGTGCTTCCTCCTCTAGCGGGATGAACACAGATACGCAGTATTTT.

This clonotype was recorded a few times. The chain has TRBV5-1 and TRBJ1-2, with TRBD1 as a possible D gene (6 bases). Germline V gives CDR1 SGHRS, CDR2 YFSETQ. The CDR3 covers 12 residues. The V gene lost 7 bases and the J gene lost 5 bases, with 12 bases spanning the gap. The CDR3: CASRKTGYGYTF. The CDR3 DNA is TGCGCCAGCCGTAAGACAGGATATGGCTACACCTTC.

The chain uses TRBV12-3 or TRBV12-4 and TRBJ2-6; D uncertain. The V end was cut by 0 bases, the J end by 4 bases, with 7 bases between. This CDR3 contains 15 residues. The CDR3 loop is CASSLALTGANVLTF. In nucleotides, the CDR3 is TGTGCCAGCAGTTTAGCCTTGACAGGGGCCAACGTCCTGACTTTC.

The chain uses TRBV5-5 and TRBJ1-2; D is possibly TRBD1 (6 bases). With 0 bases removed from V and 9 bases from J, the gap between germline ends came to 15 bases. Looked up from germline, CDR1 is SGHKS and CDR2 is YYEKEE (reference sequence). The CDR3 loop spans 14 amino acids. The CDR3 spells CASSLGQDWTSYTF. CDR3 DNA: TGTGCCAGCAGCTTGGGACAGGACTGGACGAGCTACACCTTC.

CDR3 region: CASSQGVAGGYEQYF. The CDR3 DNA reads as TGTGCCAGCAGCCAAGGGGTGGCGGGGGGGTACGAGCAGTACTTC. The J gene is TRBJ2-7, the V gene TRBV4-2; TRBD2 aligns across 9 bases. CDR1 is LGHNA and CDR2 is YNFKEQ in the germline V gene. With 1 base clipped from V and 4 bases from J, the junction kept 5 bases outside the gene matches. CDR3 length: 15 residues.

This clonotype was counted a few times. The chain links TRBV7-9 to TRBJ2-7, with 7 nucleotides matching TRBD1. The ends lost 4 bases at V and 5 bases at J; junction bases unmatched: 11. The V gene's germline CDR1 is SEHNR and CDR2 FQNEAQ (reference sequence). The CDR3 length is 15 residues. The CDR3 DNA is TGTGCCAGCAGCTCTGACAGGGCATCATATGACGAGCAGTACTTC. This codes for CASSSDRASYDEQYF.

This chain links TRBV5-1 with TRBJ1-2; D is unresolved. CDR3 size: 12 residues. Germline V gives CDR1 SGHRS, CDR2 YFSETQ. Trimming took off 4 bases at V and 5 bases at J, with 9 bases between the two ends. The CDR3 loop reads CASSQTLYGYTF. CDR3 bases: TGCGCCAGCAGCCAGACCCTATATGGCTACACCTTC.

The chain combines TRBV5-5 with TRBJ2-1, with D uncertain. Germline CDR1 reads SGHKS; CDR2 reads YYEKEE (reference sequence). The CDR3 extends over 13 amino acids. V lost 0 bases and J lost 5, with 6 bases in between. CDR3 nucleotide sequence: TGTGCCAGCAGCTTGGGACGACACAATGAGCAGTTCTTC. As protein: CASSLGRHNEQFF.

The chain combines TRBV7-9 with TRBJ2-3; 9 nucleotides align to TRBD2. Germline V gene sequence: CDR1 SEHNR, CDR2 FQNEAQ (reference sequence). CDR3 size: 16 residues. Trimming cost V 3 bases and J 4 bases; bases outside gene matches: 8. CDR3 coding DNA: TGTGCCAGCAGCTTTGGGACTAGCAGGAGCGCAGATACGCAGTATTTT. Translating it yields CASSFGTSRSADTQYF.

This rearrangement joins TRBV20-1 to TRBJ2-3; weak D call: TRBD1 (6 bases). This CDR3 comprises 15 residues. CDR1 DFQATT and CDR2 SNEGSKA come from the germline V gene (reference sequence). V lost 1 base to trimming and J lost 6 bases, with 17 bases between them. The CDR3 spells CSARGPGHSYDTQYF. For the CDR3, the DNA is TGCAGTGCTAGAGGTCCGGGACACAGCTACGATACGCAGTATTTT.

In its sample, this clonotype was seen a few times. The J gene is TRBJ2-5, the V gene TRBV6-5; D might be TRBD1 or TRBD2, each matching 5 bases. This CDR3 region has 11 residues. In germline, CDR1 is MNHEY, CDR2 SVGAGI. Trimming took 4 bases from V and 13 from J, leaving 13 bases between them. CDR3 amino acids: CASSSPWGRYF. The CDR3 nucleotides read TGTGCCAGCAGTTCGCCTTGGGGGAGGTACTTC.

J is TRBJ2-7 and V is TRBV6-5; TRBD2 aligns across 15 bases. Per the germline V gene, CDR1 is MNHEY and CDR2 is SVGAGI. The CDR3 extends over 18 amino acids. The V gene end was trimmed by 1 base and the J gene end by 0 bases; junction bases not matched to a gene: 4. The CDR3, as DNA: TGTGCCAGCAGTTACTTCGGACTAGCGGGAGGGAGCTCCTACGAGCAGTACTTC. This translates into CASSYFGLAGGSSYEQYF.